One and the same sample provided the 2 T cell receptor beta chains below, sequenced in a study of patients and donors after allogeneic stem cell transplantation. TCRdb processed the RT-PCR reads anew with MiXCR; each CDR3 protein has one entry. Seen here are about 210,000 distinct CDR3 sequences, less than 50% observed once, and the top ten hold about 9.9%. Sequenced material: blood, either unsorted or a sorted T cell fraction (not recorded which). These receptors originate from a human donor who was either an allogeneic HSCT recipient or a stem cell or donor lymphocyte infusion donor (not recorded which). It is not recorded whose cells these are; they may come from a transplant donor.

The sample holds a few counts of this clonotype. The chain is built from TRBV20-1 and TRBJ1-4; perhaps TRBD1 as D (5 bases). This CDR3 comprises 11 residues. Looked up from germline, CDR1 is DFQATT and CDR2 is SNEGSKA (reference sequence). Trimming took 2 bases from V and 8 from J, leaving 6 bases between them. The CDR3 bases are TGCAGTGCTAGATGGGGGGAAAAACTGTTTTTT. The encoded protein is CSARWGEKLFF.

In its sample, this clonotype was seen a few times. The chain carries TRBV28 and TRBJ1-5; D ambiguous. The CDR3 extends over 14 amino acids. Germline V gene lookup returns CDR1 MDHEN and CDR2 SYDVKM. Trimming took off 7 bases at V and 7 bases at J, with 17 bases between the two ends. This CDR3 reads CASTRYGLWQPQHF. The CDR3 DNA reads TGTGCCAGCACTCGCTACGGGTTATGGCAGCCCCAGCATTTT. The variable domain in full, completed from reference TRBV28 and TRBJ1-5, reads DVKVTQSSRYLVKRTGEKVFLECVQDMDHENMFWYRQDPGLGLRLIYFSYDVKMKEKGDIPEGYSVSREKKERFSLILESASTNQTSMYLCASTRYGLWQPQHFGDGTRLSIL.